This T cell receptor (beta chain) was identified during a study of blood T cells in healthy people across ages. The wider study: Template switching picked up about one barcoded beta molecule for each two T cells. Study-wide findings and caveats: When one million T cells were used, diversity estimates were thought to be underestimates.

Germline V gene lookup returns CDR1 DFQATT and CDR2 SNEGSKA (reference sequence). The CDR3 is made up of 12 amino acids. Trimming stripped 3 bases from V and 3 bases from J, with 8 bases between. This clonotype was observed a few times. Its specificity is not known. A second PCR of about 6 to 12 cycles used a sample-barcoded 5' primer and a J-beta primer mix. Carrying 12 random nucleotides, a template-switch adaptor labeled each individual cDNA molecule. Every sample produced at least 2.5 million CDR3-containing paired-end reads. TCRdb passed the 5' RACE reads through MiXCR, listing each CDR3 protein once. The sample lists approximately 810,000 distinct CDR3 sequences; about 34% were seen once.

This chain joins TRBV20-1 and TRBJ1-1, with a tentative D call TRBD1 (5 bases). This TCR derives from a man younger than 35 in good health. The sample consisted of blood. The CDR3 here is CSARGDDTEAFF. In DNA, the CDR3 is TGCAGTGCTAGGGGGGACGACACTGAAGCTTTCTTT.